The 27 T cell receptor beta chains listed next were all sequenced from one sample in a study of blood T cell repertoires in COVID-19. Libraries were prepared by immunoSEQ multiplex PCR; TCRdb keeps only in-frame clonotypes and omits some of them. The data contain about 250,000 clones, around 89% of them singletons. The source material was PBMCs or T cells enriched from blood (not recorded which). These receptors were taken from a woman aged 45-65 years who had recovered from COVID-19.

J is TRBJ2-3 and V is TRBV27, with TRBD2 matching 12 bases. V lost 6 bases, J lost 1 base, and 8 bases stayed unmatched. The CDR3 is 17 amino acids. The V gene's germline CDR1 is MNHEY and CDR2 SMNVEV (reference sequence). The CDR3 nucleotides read TGTGCCAGCAGAAAGGCGTGGACTAGCGGGGGCACAGATACGCAGTATTTT. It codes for CASRKAWTSGGTDTQYF.

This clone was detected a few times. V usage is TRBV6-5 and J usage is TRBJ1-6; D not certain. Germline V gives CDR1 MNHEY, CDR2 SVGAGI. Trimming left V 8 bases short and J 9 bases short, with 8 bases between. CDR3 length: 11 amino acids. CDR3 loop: CASSSGSPLHF. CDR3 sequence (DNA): TGTGCCAGCTCGAGTGGTTCACCCCTCCACTTT.

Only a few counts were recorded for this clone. The DNA of the CDR3 is TGTGCCAGCAGTGGAGGGTTCGCGAACACCGGGGAGCTGTTTTTT. This gives the protein CASSGGFANTGELFF. This chain connects TRBV2 to TRBJ2-2; a possible D gene is TRBD2 (5 bases). V lost 4 bases, J lost 0 bases, and 9 bases lay in between. The CDR3 consists of 15 residues. Germline V gene sequence: CDR1 SNHLY, CDR2 FYNNEI.

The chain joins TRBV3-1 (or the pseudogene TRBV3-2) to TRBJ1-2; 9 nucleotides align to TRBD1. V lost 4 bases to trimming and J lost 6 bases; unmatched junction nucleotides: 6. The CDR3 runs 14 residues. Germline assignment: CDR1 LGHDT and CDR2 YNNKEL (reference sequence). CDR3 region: CASSPRDRVDGYTF. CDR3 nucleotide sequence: TGTGCCAGCAGCCCTCGGGACAGGGTAGATGGCTACACCTTC.

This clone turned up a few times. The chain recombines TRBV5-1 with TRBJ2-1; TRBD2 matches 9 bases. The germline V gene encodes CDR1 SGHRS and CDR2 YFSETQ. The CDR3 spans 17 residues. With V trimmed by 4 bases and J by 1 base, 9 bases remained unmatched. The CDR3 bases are TGCGCCAGCAGCGGGCTACTAGCGGGTCCATCCTACAATGAGCAGTTCTTC. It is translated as CASSGLLAGPSYNEQFF.

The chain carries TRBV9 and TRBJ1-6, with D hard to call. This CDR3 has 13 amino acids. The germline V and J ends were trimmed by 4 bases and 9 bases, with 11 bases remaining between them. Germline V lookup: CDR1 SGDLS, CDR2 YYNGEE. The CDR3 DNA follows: TGTGCCAGCAGCTCTTCAGGCGTTTCACCCCTCCACTTT. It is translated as CASSSSGVSPLHF.

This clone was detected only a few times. The CDR3 reads CASSSSLINPTYGYTF. The CDR3 DNA reads as TGTGCCAGCAGTTCTTCCCTGATTAATCCTACCTATGGCTACACCTTC. The chain links TRBV28 to TRBJ1-2; D not certain. This CDR3 has 16 amino acids. With 4 bases removed from V and 4 bases from J, the gap between germline ends came to 19 bases. CDR1 is MDHEN, CDR2 SYDVKM, per germline.

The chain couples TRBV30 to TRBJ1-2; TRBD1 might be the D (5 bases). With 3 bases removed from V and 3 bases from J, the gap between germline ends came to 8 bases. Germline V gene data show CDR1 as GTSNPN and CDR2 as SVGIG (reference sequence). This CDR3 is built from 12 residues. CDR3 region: CAWSQGDYGYTF. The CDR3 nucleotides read TGTGCCTGGAGCCAGGGTGACTATGGCTACACCTTC. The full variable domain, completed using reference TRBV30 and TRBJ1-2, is SQTIHQWPATLVQPVGSPLSLECTVEGTSNPNLYWYRQAAGRGLQLLFYSVGIGQISSEVPQNLSASRPQDRQFILSSKKLLLSDSGFYLCAWSQGDYGYTFGSGTRLTVV.

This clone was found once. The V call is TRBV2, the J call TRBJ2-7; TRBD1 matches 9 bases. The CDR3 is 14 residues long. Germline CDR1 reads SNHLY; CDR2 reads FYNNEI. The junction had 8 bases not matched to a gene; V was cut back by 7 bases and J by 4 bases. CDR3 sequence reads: CASTGGTGSYEQYF. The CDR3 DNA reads TGTGCCAGCACGGGTGGGACAGGGTCGTACGAGCAGTACTTC.

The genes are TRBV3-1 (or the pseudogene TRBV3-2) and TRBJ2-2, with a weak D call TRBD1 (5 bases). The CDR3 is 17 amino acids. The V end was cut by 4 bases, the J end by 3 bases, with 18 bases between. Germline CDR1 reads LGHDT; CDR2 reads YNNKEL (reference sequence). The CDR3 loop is CASSPSPRVGDTGELFF. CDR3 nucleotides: TGTGCCAGCAGCCCAAGTCCCAGGGTTGGGGACACCGGGGAGCTGTTTTTT.

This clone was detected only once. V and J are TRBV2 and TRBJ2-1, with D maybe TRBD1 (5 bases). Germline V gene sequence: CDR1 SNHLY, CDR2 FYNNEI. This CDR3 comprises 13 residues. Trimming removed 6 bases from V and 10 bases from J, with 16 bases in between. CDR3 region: CASRGLETGEQFF. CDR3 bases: TGTGCCAGCAGGGGTCTAGAAACAGGAGAGCAGTTCTTC.

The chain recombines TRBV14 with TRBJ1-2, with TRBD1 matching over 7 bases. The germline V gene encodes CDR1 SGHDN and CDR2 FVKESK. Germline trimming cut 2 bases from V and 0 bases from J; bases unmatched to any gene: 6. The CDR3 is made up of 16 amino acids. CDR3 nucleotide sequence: TGTGCCAGCAGCCAACGACAGGGCTTAGCTAACTATGGCTACACCTTC. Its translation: CASSQRQGLANYGYTF.

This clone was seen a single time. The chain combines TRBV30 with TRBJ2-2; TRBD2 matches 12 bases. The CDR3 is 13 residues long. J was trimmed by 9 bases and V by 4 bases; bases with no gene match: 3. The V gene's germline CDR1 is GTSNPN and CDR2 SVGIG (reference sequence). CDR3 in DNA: TGTGCCTGGATACTAGCGGGAGGCCGGGAGCTGTTTTTT. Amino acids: CAWILAGGRELFF.

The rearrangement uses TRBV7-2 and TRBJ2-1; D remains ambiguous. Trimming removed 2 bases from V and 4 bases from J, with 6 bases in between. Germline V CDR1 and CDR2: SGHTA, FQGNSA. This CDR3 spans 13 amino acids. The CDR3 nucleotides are TGTGCCAGCAGCTTAAACAGATACAATGAGCAGTTCTTC. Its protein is CASSLNRYNEQFF.

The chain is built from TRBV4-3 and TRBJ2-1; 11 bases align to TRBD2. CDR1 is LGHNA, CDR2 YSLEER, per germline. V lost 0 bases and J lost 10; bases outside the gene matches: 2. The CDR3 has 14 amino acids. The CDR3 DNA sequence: TGCGCCAGCAGCCAAGACAGACTAGCGGGAGAGCAGTTCTTC. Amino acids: CASSQDRLAGEQFF.

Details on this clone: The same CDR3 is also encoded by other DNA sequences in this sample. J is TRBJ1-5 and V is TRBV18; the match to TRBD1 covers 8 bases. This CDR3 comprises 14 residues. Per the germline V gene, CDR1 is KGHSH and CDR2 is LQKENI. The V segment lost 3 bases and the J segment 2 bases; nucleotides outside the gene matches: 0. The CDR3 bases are TGTGCCAGCTCACCGACAGGGGGCAATCAGCCCCAGCATTTT. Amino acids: CASSPTGGNQPQHF.

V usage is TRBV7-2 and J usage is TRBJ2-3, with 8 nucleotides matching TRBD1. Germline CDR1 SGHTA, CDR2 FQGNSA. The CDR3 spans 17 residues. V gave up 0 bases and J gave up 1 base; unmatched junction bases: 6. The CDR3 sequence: CASSLALGQGGTDTQYF. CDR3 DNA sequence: TGTGCCAGCAGCTTAGCGCTCGGACAGGGAGGCACAGATACGCAGTATTTT.

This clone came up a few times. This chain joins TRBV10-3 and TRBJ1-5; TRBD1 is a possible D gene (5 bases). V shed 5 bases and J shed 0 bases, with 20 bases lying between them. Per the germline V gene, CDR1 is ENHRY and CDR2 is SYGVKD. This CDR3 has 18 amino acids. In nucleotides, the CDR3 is TGTGCCATCAGTCCTCGACGGCAGGGTCATAATAGCAATCAGCCCCAGCATTTT. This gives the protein CAISPRRQGHNSNQPQHF.

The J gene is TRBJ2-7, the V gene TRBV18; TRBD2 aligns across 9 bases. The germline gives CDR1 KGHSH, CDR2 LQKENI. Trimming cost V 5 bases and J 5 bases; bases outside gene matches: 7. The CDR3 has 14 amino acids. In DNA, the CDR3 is TGTGCCAGCTCAACCGGGACTAGCCATAACGAGCAGTACTTC. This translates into CASSTGTSHNEQYF.

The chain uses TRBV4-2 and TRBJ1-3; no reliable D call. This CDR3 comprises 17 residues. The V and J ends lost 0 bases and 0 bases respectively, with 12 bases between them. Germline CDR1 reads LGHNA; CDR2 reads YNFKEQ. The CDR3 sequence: CASSQDQVQFSGNTIYF. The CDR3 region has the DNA TGTGCCAGCAGCCAAGATCAAGTACAGTTCTCTGGAAACACCATATATTTT.

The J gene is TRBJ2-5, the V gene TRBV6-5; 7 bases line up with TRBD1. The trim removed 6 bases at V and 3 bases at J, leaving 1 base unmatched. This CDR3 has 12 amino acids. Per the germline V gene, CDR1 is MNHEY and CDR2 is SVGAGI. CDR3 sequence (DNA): TGTGCCAGCAGAACAGGGGAAGAGACCCAGTACTTC. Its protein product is CASRTGEETQYF.

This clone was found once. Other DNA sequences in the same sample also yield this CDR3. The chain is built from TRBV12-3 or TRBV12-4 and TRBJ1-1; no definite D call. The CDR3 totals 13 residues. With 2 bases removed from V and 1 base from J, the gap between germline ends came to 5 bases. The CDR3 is CASSLTGNTEAFF. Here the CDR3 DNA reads TGTGCCAGCAGTTTAACGGGGAACACTGAAGCTTTCTTT.

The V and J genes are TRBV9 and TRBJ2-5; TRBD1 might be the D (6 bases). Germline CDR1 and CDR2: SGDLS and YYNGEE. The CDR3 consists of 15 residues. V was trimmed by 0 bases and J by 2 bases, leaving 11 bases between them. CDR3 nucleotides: TGTGCCAGCAGCGTAGGGACAGCCGATCAAGAGACCCAGTACTTC. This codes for CASSVGTADQETQYF.

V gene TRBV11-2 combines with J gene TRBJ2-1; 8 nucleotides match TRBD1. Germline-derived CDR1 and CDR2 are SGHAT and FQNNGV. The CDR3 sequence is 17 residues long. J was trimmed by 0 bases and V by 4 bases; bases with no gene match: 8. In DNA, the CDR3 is TGTGCCAGCAGCTCATATACCGGGACAGGCTCCTACAATGAGCAGTTCTTC. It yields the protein CASSSYTGTGSYNEQFF.

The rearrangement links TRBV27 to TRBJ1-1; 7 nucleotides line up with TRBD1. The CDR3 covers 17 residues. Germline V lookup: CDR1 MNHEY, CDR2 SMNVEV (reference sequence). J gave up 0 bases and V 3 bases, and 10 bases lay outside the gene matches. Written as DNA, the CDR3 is TGTGCCAGCAGTTTTTCACCGCTGGGACAGCTGAACACTGAAGCTTTCTTT. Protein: CASSFSPLGQLNTEAFF.

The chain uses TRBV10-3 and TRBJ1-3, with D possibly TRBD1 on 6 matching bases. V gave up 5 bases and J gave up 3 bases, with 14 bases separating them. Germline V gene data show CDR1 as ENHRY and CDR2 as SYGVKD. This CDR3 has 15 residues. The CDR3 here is CAISRGGAYGNTIYF. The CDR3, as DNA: TGTGCCATCAGTCGAGGGGGGGCTTATGGAAACACCATATATTTT.

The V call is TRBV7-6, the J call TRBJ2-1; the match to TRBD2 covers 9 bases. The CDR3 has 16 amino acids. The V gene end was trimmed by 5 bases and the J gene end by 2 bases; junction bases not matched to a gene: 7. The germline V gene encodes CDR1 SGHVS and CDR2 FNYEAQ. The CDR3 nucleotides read TGTGCCAGCAGCGAACCGCGGGAGGGCCCCTACAATGAGCAGTTCTTC. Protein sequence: CASSEPREGPYNEQFF.